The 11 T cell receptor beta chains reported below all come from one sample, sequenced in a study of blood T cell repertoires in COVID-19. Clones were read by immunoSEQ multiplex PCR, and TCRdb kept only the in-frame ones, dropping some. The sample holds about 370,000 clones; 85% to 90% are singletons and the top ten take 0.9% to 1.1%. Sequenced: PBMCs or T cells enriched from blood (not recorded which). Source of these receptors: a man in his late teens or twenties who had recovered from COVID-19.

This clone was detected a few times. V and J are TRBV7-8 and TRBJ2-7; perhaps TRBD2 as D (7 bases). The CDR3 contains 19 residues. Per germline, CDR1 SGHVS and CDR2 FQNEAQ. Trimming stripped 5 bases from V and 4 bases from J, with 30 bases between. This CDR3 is CASSPGTHRTRPTDYEQYF. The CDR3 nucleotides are TGTGCCAGCAGCCCGGGGACACATCGGACTAGGCCCACGGATTACGAGCAGTACTTC. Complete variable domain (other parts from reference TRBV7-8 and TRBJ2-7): GAGVSQSPRYKVAKRGQDVALRCDPISGHVSLFWYQQALGQGPEFLTYFQNEAQLDKSGLPSDRFFAERPEGSVSTLKIQRTQQEDSAVYLCASSPGTHRTRPTDYEQYFGPGTRLTVT.

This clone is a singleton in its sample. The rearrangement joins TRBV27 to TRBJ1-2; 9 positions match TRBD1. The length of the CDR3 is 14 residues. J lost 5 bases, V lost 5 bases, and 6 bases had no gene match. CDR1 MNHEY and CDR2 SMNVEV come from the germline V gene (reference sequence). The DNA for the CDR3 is TGTGCCAGCAGTCCCGGGACAGGGACATATGGCTACACCTTC. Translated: CASSPGTGTYGYTF.

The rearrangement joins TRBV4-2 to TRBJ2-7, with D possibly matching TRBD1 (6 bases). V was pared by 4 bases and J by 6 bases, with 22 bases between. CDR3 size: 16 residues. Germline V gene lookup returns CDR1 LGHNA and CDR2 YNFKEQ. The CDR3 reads CASSLTPGVGTGEQYF. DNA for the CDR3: TGTGCCAGCAGCCTTACCCCAGGGGTGGGGACCGGCGAGCAGTACTTC.

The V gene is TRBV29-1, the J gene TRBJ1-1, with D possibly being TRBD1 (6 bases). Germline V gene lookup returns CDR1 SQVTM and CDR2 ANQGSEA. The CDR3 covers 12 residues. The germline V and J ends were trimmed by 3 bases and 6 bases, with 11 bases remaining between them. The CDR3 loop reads CSVEVGAPEAFF. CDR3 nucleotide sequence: TGCAGCGTTGAGGTGGGGGCCCCTGAAGCTTTCTTT. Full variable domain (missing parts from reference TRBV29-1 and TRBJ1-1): SAVISQKPSRDICQRGTSLTIQCQVDSQVTMMFWYRQQPGQSLTLIATANQGSEATYESGFVIDKFPISRPNLTFSTLTVSNMSPEDSSIYLCSVEVGAPEAFFGQGTRLTVV.

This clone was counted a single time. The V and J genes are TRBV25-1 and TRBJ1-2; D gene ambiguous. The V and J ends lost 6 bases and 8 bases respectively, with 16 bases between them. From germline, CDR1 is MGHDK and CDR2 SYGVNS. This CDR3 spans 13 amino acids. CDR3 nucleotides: TGTGCCAGCAGGGAAGTCGGTTTCTCGGGCTACACCTTC. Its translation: CASREVGFSGYTF.

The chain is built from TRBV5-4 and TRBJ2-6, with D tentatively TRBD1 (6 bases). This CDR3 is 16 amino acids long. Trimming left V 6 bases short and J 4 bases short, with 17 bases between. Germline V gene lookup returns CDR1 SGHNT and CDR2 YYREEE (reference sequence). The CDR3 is CASNSLAGAGANVLTF. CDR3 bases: TGTGCCAGCAACTCGCTCGCAGGGGCCGGGGCCAACGTCCTGACTTTC.

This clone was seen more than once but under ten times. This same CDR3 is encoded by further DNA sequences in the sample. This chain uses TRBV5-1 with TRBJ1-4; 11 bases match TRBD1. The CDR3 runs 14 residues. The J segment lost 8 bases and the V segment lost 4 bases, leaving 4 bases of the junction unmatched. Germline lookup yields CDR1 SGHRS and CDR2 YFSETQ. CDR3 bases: TGCGCCAGCAGCAGGGGACAGGGGGAGGAAAAACTGTTTTTT. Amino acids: CASSRGQGEEKLFF.

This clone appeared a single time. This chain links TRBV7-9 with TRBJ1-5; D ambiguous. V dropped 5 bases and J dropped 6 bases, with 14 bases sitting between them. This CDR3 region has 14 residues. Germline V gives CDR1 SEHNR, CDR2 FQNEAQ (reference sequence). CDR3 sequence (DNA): TGTGCCAGCAGCACCACCGGTATCCCTCAGCCCCAGCATTTT. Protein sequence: CASSTTGIPQPQHF.

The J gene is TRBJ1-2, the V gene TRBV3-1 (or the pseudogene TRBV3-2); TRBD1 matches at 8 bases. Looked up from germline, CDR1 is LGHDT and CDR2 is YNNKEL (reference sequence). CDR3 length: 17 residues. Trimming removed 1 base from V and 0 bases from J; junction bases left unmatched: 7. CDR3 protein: CASSQGPSGGSNYGYTF. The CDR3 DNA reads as TGTGCCAGCAGCCAAGGGCCCTCAGGGGGCTCTAACTATGGCTACACCTTC.

The CDR3 region has the DNA TGTGCCACCAGCAGAGGGGGGGGGTCGGCGAGCTCCTATAATTCACCCCTCCACTTT. Encoded protein: CATSRGGGSASSYNSPLHF. V and J are TRBV15 and TRBJ1-6; weak D call: TRBD1 (5 bases). This CDR3 is 19 amino acids long. Germline CDR1 reads LNHNV; CDR2 reads YYDKDF (reference sequence). With 1 base removed from V and 0 bases from J, the gap between germline ends came to 16 bases.

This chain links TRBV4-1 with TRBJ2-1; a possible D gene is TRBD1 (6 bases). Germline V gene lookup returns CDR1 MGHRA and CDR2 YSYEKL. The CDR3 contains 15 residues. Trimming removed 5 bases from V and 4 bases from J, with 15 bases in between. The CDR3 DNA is TGCGCCAGCAGCGTCACAGGGCGCGTATACAATGAGCAGTTCTTC. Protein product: CASSVTGRVYNEQFF.